The 25 T cell receptor beta chains presented below share a single source sample, sequenced in a study of blood T cells in healthy people across ages. Combining a sample-barcoded 5' primer with a J-beta primer mix, a second PCR ran for roughly 6 to 11 cycles. TCRdb re-analysed the 5' RACE reads in MiXCR, keeping a single row per CDR3 protein. The sample has some 560,000 distinct CDR3 sequences, roughly a quarter seen once. The sample was also linked to a second study, of T cells of mothers and their children.

The sample was blood. The receptors were gathered from a boy aged 2 to 10 in good health.

This chain links TRBV9 with TRBJ2-1; 11 bases match TRBD2. J lost 8 bases, V lost 0 bases, and 4 bases had no gene match. The CDR3 is 15 residues long. Germline V gene sequence: CDR1 SGDLS, CDR2 YYNGEE. In DNA form, the CDR3 reads TGTGCCAGCAGCGTAGTAGCGGGAGGGGCCTATGAGCAGTTCTTC. Its protein is CASSVVAGGAYEQFF.

The V gene is TRBV7-3, the J gene TRBJ2-5, with no clear D. Germline loops: CDR1 SGHTA, CDR2 FQGTGA. V was clipped by 5 bases and J by 1 base, with 8 bases between them. This CDR3 contains 13 residues. The CDR3 reads CASSAELQETQYF. CDR3 coding DNA: TGTGCCAGCAGCGCGGAGCTCCAAGAGACCCAGTACTTC. The entire variable domain, with the rest obtained from reference TRBV7-3 and TRBJ2-5, is as follows: GAGVSQTPSNKVTEKGKYVELRCDPISGHTALYWYRQSLGQGPEFLIYFQGTGAADDSGLPNDRFFAVRPEGSVSTLKIQRTERGDSAVYLCASSAELQETQYFGPGTRLLVL.

The CDR3, as DNA: TGTGCCAGCTCACCAAGGGGACAGGGCACAGATACGCAGTATTTT. As protein: CASSPRGQGTDTQYF. The genes are TRBV18 and TRBJ2-3; 8 nucleotides agree with TRBD1. V gave up 2 bases and J gave up 1 base; unmatched junction bases: 2. This CDR3 has 15 residues. CDR1 and CDR2 (germline): KGHSH, LQKENI.

The chain employs TRBV27 and TRBJ2-2; TRBD2 aligns across 10 bases. This CDR3 has 15 amino acids. V shed 3 bases and J 3 bases; nucleotides not matched to a gene: 1. Germline V gene data show CDR1 as MNHEY and CDR2 as SMNVEV (reference sequence). CDR3 sequence reads: CASSFSGGYTGELFF. In DNA, the CDR3 is TGTGCCAGCAGTTTTAGCGGGGGGTACACCGGGGAGCTGTTTTTT.

This sequence joins TRBV12-3 or TRBV12-4 and TRBJ2-3; D not certain. V dropped 6 bases and J dropped 3 bases, with 16 bases sitting between them. The CDR3 extends over 15 amino acids. Here the CDR3 reads CASSVSIVRTDTQYF. The CDR3 DNA sequence: TGTGCCAGCAGCGTCTCTATTGTAAGGACAGATACGCAGTATTTT.

There are a few counts of this clonotype. V and J are TRBV2 and TRBJ1-2, with D unclear. Trimming removed 4 bases at V and 3 bases at J, with 18 bases between. The CDR3 totals 16 residues. CDR1 and CDR2 from the germline V gene are SNHLY and FYNNEI. CDR3 in amino acids: CASSVRPRTADYGYTF. The CDR3 DNA sequence: TGTGCCAGCAGTGTTCGGCCCCGGACCGCTGACTATGGCTACACCTTC.

The V call is TRBV5-1, the J call TRBJ1-2, with D possibly being TRBD1 (5 bases). The CDR3 is 13 residues long. Trimming removed 4 bases at V and 7 bases at J, with 14 bases between. Germline V gene data show CDR1 as SGHRS and CDR2 as YFSETQ. The CDR3 DNA sequence: TGCGCCAGCAGCCTGTGGACCCAGGGTGGCTACACCTTC. Protein sequence: CASSLWTQGGYTF.

This clonotype was counted ten times or more. The chain employs TRBV3-1 and TRBJ2-5; D perhaps matches TRBD1 (6 bases). Trimming pared 1 base from V and 5 bases from J, leaving 14 bases between. This CDR3 spans 15 amino acids. Germline lookup yields CDR1 LGHDT and CDR2 YNNKEL (reference sequence). CDR3 sequence reads: CASSQASRGWETQYF. CDR3 nucleotides: TGTGCCAGCAGCCAAGCATCCAGGGGTTGGGAGACCCAGTACTTC.

The rearrangement uses TRBV14 and TRBJ2-5, with 10 bases lining up with TRBD2. The J call is doubtful: the DNA matches TRBJ2-7 better. CDR3 length equals 16 residues. Germline V gene sequence: CDR1 SGHDN, CDR2 FVKESK. For the CDR3, the DNA is TGTGCCAGCAGCCAAGTTGCTCTAGCGGGAGTCTACGAGCAGTACTTC. It encodes CASSQVALAGVYEQYF.

The genes are TRBV19 and TRBJ2-7, with D perhaps TRBD1 or TRBD2 (5 bases each). This CDR3 comprises 14 residues. V shed 2 bases and J shed 2 bases, with 10 bases lying between them. CDR1 is LNHDA and CDR2 is SQIVND in the germline V gene (reference sequence). The CDR3 loop is CASSIQGRPYEQYF. CDR3 DNA sequence: TGTGCCAGTAGTATACAGGGACGGCCCTACGAGCAGTACTTC.

The chain joins TRBV29-1 to TRBJ2-1, with a tentative D call TRBD2 (6 bases). Trimming took 5 bases from V and 0 from J, leaving 11 bases between them. The germline V gene has CDR1 SQVTM and CDR2 ANQGSEA. The CDR3 loop spans 14 amino acids. CDR3 bases: TGCAGCGTTCCCATAGCGGCCTCCTACAATGAGCAGTTCTTC. Encoded protein: CSVPIAASYNEQFF.

The table lists this clonotype with a few counts. This chain links TRBV28 with TRBJ2-4; TRBD2 matches 9 bases. J was trimmed by 6 bases and V by 5 bases; bases with no gene match: 5. The germline CDR1 and CDR2 sequences are MDHEN and SYDVKM. The CDR3 loop spans 14 amino acids. CDR3 sequence: CASSVAGVRNIQYF. As DNA, the CDR3 is TGTGCCAGCAGTGTAGCGGGAGTTCGAAACATTCAGTACTTC.

This chain uses TRBV3-1 with TRBJ1-2, with 7 bases fitting TRBD1. J was trimmed by 0 bases and V by 4 bases; bases with no gene match: 14. Germline values: CDR1 LGHDT, CDR2 YNNKEL (reference sequence). This CDR3 is built from 18 residues. This CDR3 reads CASSPRDSLIRTNYGYTF. The CDR3 DNA reads TGTGCCAGCAGCCCGCGGGACAGCCTGATCCGAACTAACTATGGCTACACCTTC.

V gene TRBV6-6 combines with J gene TRBJ1-5; D is ambiguous. This CDR3 spans 14 amino acids. V was shortened by 5 bases and J by 1 base, with 9 bases between the two germline ends. The germline gives CDR1 MNHNY, CDR2 SVGAGI (reference sequence). CDR3 in DNA: TGTGCCAGCAGTCCGGTCCTAAGCAATCAGCCCCAGCATTTT. This gives the protein CASSPVLSNQPQHF.

DNA for the CDR3: TGTGCCAGCAGCTCCCCAGGGACTAGCGGGGGATACGAGCAGTACTTC. Its translation is CASSSPGTSGGYEQYF. The chain carries TRBV7-2 and TRBJ2-5; the match to TRBD2 covers 14 bases. Judging by the DNA end, TRBJ2-7 fits better; the J call may be wrong. The CDR3 has 16 amino acids. Germline CDR1 and CDR2: SGHTA and FQGNSA.

This clonotype was seen many times. The chain couples TRBV6-5 to TRBJ2-1, with D possibly matching TRBD2 (5 bases). With 1 base removed from V and 5 bases from J, the gap between germline ends came to 15 bases. This CDR3 contains 16 residues. Germline loops: CDR1 MNHEY, CDR2 SVGAGI. This CDR3 reads CASSYFWSGGHNEQFF. CDR3 nucleotide sequence: TGTGCCAGCAGTTACTTTTGGAGCGGAGGACACAATGAGCAGTTCTTC.

This clonotype occurred a few times. The rearrangement links TRBV7-9 to TRBJ2-5; D is possibly TRBD1 (5 bases). Matching the DNA end better, TRBJ2-7 makes the J call doubtful. The CDR3 is made up of 14 amino acids. In germline, CDR1 is SEHNR, CDR2 FQNEAQ (reference sequence). CDR3 in amino acids: CASSSIDRLYEQYF. CDR3 nucleotides: TGTGCCAGCAGCTCTATAGACAGACTCTACGAGCAGTACTTC.

This clonotype was observed a handful of times. The V gene is TRBV5-1, the J gene TRBJ2-1; possibly TRBD2 for D (5 bases). This CDR3 has 12 residues. V dropped 1 base and J dropped 9 bases, with 8 bases sitting between them. Germline V lookup: CDR1 SGHRS, CDR2 YFSETQ. CDR3: CASSLKGVEQFF. The DNA of the CDR3 is TGCGCCAGCAGCTTGAAGGGAGTTGAGCAGTTCTTC.

The chain carries TRBV7-9 and TRBJ2-2, with D unresolved. The germline V gene encodes CDR1 SEHNR and CDR2 FQNEAQ (reference sequence). The CDR3 consists of 12 residues. Trimming shortened V by 5 bases and J by 8 bases, and 9 bases separated the two germline ends. CDR3 residues: CASSPPPGELFF. CDR3 coding DNA: TGTGCCAGCAGCCCCCCCCCTGGGGAGCTGTTTTTT.

This clonotype was detected a few times. This chain connects TRBV18 to TRBJ2-7; TRBD1 matches at 9 bases. Losses at the gene ends were 2 bases for V and 6 bases for J; bases not matched to a gene: 14. This CDR3 spans 17 amino acids. Germline CDR1 is KGHSH and CDR2 is LQKENI. The CDR3 DNA sequence: TGTGCCAGCTCACCAAGAGCCCGAGGACAGGGGAACCCCGAGCAGTACTTC. This gives the protein CASSPRARGQGNPEQYF.

The chain recombines TRBV6-6 with TRBJ2-4; 10 bases map to TRBD1. V lost 5 bases to trimming and J lost 8 bases; unmatched junction nucleotides: 9. This CDR3 spans 15 amino acids. Germline V gene sequence: CDR1 MNHNY, CDR2 SVGAGI (reference sequence). The CDR3 DNA is TGTGCCAGCAGTACCGTGGGGACAGGGGCAGACATTCAGTACTTC. Its protein product is CASSTVGTGADIQYF.

The chain carries TRBV7-2 and TRBJ2-7, with D possibly TRBD1 on 6 matching bases. The CDR3 totals 15 residues. Per germline, CDR1 SGHTA and CDR2 FQGNSA. With 3 bases removed from V and 0 bases from J, the gap between germline ends came to 12 bases. CDR3 residues: CASSLTGPSSYEQYF. DNA of the CDR3: TGTGCCAGCAGCTTGACAGGTCCCAGCTCCTACGAGCAGTACTTC. Full variable domain (rest looked up from reference TRBV7-2 and TRBJ2-7): GAGVSQSPSNKVTEKGKDVELRCDPISGHTALYWYRQSLGQGLEFLIYFQGNSAPDKSGLPSDRFSAERTGGSVSTLTIQRTQQEDSAVYLCASSLTGPSSYEQYFGPGTRLTVT.

This clonotype has more than one count but fewer than ten. The rearrangement joins TRBV2 to TRBJ2-5, with D perhaps given as TRBD1 or TRBD2 (5 bases each). The ends were cut back, 4 bases at V and 3 bases at J, with 6 bases in the middle. The CDR3 is made up of 12 amino acids. Per germline, CDR1 SNHLY and CDR2 FYNNEI. For the CDR3, the DNA is TGTGCCAGCAGTGGGGACGAAGAGACCCAGTACTTC. This encodes CASSGDEETQYF.

V and J are TRBV12-3 or TRBV12-4 and TRBJ2-4; D is uncertain. The V gene lost 5 bases and the J gene lost 3 bases, with 11 bases spanning the gap. The CDR3 contains 14 residues. This CDR3 reads CASSQLGIKNIQYF. In DNA, the CDR3 is TGTGCCAGCAGTCAGCTAGGGATCAAAAACATTCAGTACTTC.

This rearrangement joins TRBV15 to TRBJ1-2; D possibly corresponds to TRBD1 (6 bases). Trimming shortened V by 3 bases and J by 1 base, and 12 bases separated the two germline ends. Germline V gene data show CDR1 as LNHNV and CDR2 as YYDKDF (reference sequence). The CDR3 runs to 15 residues. CDR3 coding DNA: TGTGCCACCAGCAGGGGGGTCAGGGGTAACTATGGCTACACCTTC. Protein product: CATSRGVRGNYGYTF. Filled out from reference TRBV15 and TRBJ1-2, the complete variable domain reads DAMVIQNPRYQVTQFGKPVTLSCSQTLNHNVMYWYQQKSSQAPKLLFHYYDKDFNNEADTPDNFQSRRPNTSFCFLDIRSPGLGDTAMYLCATSRGVRGNYGYTFGSGTRLTVV.